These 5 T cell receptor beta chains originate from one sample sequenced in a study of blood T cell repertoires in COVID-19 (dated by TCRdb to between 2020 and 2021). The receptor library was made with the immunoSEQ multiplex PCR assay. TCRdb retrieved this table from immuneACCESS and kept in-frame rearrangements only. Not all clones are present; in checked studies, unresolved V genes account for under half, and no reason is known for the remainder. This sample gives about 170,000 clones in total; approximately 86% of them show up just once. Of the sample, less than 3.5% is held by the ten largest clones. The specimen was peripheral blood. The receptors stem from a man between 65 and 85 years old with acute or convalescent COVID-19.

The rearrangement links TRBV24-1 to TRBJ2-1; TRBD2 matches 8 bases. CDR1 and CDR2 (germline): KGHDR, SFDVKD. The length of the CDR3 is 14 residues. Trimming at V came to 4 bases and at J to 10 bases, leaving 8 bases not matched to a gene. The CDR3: CATSEPSGLTEQFF. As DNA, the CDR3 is TGTGCCACCAGTGAGCCTAGCGGGTTAACGGAGCAGTTCTTC.

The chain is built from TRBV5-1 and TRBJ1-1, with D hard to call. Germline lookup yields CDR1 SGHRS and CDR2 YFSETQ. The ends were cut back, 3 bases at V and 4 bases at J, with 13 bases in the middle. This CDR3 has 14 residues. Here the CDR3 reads CASSSGGKSTEAFF. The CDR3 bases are TGCGCCAGCAGCTCGGGAGGGAAGAGCACTGAAGCTTTCTTT.

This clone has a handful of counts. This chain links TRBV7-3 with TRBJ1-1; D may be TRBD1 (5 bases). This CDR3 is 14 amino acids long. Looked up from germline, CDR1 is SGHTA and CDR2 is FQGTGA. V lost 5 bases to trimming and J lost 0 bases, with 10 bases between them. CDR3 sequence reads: CASSPDSLNTEAFF. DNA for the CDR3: TGTGCCAGCAGCCCCGACAGCCTGAACACTGAAGCTTTCTTT. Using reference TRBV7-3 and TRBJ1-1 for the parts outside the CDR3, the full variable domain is GAGVSQTPSNKVTEKGKYVELRCDPISGHTALYWYRQSLGQGPEFLIYFQGTGAADDSGLPNDRFFAVRPEGSVSTLKIQRTERGDSAVYLCASSPDSLNTEAFFGQGTRLTVV.

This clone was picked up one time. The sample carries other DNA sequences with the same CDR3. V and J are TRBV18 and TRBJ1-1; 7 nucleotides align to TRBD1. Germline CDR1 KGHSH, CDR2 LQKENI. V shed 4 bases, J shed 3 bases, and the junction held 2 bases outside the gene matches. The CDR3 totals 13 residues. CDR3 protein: CASSQGADTEAFF. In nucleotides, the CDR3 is TGTGCCAGCTCACAGGGGGCGGACACTGAAGCTTTCTTT.

The CDR3 is CASRQGNTEAFF. In nucleotides, the CDR3 is TGTGCCAGCAGACAGGGGAACACTGAAGCTTTCTTT. V is TRBV28 and J is TRBJ1-1, with D perhaps TRBD1 (6 bases). Trimming took off 6 bases at V and 1 base at J, with 6 bases between the two ends. CDR1 is MDHEN and CDR2 is SYDVKM in the germline V gene. The CDR3 length is 12 residues.